The subject of this entry is one T cell receptor (beta chain). What it binds is not known. This sample is drawn from a study of cytomegalovirus exposure and HLA in healthy donors. Findings and caveats of the study: Subsequent analysis showed first-cohort TCR clusters tending to co-occur in more than 95 validation repertoires.

V lost 4 bases and J 3 bases, leaving 11 bases between the germline ends. Germline CDR1 and CDR2: SGHKS and YYEKEE (reference sequence). The CDR3 has 15 residues. Sequencing used immunoSEQ multiplex PCR; TCRdb keeps in-frame clones, though not all of them. This table holds some 150,000 clones, approximately 88% found once. The V and J genes are TRBV5-5 and TRBJ2-6; D may be TRBD2 (6 bases). The receptor comes from a man younger than 30 in good health and CMV-seropositive. Sequencing was done on a sample of PBMCs. CDR3 region: CASSLGLLGANVLTF. For the CDR3, the DNA is TGTGCCAGCAGCCTGGGACTTCTTGGGGCCAACGTCCTGACTTTC.